Shown below are 4 T cell receptor beta chains from a single sample sequenced in a study of breast tumors, draining lymph nodes, adjacent tissues. Breast cancer patients provided tissue from their axillary draining lymph nodes. Each CDR3 protein gets one entry after TCRdb re-called the multiplex PCR reads with MiXCR. The sample has some 140,000 distinct CDR3 sequences, about 20% seen once. Sequenced: axillary lymph node tissue. The origin of the receptors is a female donor with breast cancer. Some clones in this sample may be carry-over from other donors' samples.

This clonotype has ten or more counts. V and J are TRBV20-1 and TRBJ2-1; 14 nucleotides match TRBD2. The length of the CDR3 is 18 residues. CDR1 DFQATT and CDR2 SNEGSKA come from the germline V gene (reference sequence). V lost 1 base, J lost 6 bases, and 11 bases stayed unmatched. The CDR3 DNA reads as TGCAGTGCTAGAGGGGGGACTAGCGGGAGAATCATACTCAATGAGCAGTTCTTC. Encoded protein: CSARGGTSGRIILNEQFF.

This clonotype was recorded at least ten times. This chain joins TRBV7-9 and TRBJ2-3; the D is unclear. The V end was cut by 5 bases, the J end by 4 bases, with 13 bases between. The CDR3 totals 14 residues. CDR1 is SEHNR and CDR2 is FQNEAQ in the germline V gene (reference sequence). The CDR3 is CASSTSTVADTQYF. CDR3 DNA sequence: TGTGCCAGCAGCACGAGCACGGTAGCAGATACGCAGTATTTT.

At least ten counts were recorded for this clonotype. V is TRBV15 and J is TRBJ1-2; D perhaps matches TRBD1 (6 bases). Trimming stripped 3 bases from V and 3 bases from J, with 23 bases between. Germline V lookup: CDR1 LNHNV, CDR2 YYDKDF (reference sequence). There are 18 residues in the CDR3. CDR3 DNA: TGTGCCACCAGCAGGGGTGTCCCTTCACAGGGAGGAGACTATGGCTACACCTTC. This gives the protein CATSRGVPSQGGDYGYTF.

This clonotype was observed many times. The chain employs TRBV29-1 and TRBJ2-3; D call uncertain. Per germline, CDR1 SQVTM and CDR2 ANQGSEA. The CDR3 spans 12 residues. V was shortened by 1 base and J by 4 bases, with 6 bases between the two germline ends. The CDR3 here is CSVEGVSDTQYF. DNA for the CDR3: TGCAGCGTTGAAGGGGTATCAGATACGCAGTATTTT.